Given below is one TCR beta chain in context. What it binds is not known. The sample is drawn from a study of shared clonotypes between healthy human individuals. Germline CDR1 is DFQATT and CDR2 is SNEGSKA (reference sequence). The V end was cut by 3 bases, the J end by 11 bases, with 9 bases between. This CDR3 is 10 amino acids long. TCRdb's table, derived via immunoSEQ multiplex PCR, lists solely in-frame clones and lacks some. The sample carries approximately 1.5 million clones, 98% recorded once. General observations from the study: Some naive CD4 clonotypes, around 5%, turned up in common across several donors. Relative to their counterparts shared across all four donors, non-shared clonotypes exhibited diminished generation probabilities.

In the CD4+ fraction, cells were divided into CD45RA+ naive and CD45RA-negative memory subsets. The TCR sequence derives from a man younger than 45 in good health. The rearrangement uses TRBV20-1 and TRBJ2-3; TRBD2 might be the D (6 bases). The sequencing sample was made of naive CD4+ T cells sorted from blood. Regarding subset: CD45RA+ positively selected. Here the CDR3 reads CSARGGGQYF. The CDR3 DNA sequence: TGCAGTGCTAGGGGGGGTGGGCAGTATTTT.